Each of the 24 T cell receptor beta chains below was sequenced from the same sample in a study of blood T cell repertoires in COVID-19 (dated by TCRdb to the early 2020s). The method behind the library was the immunoSEQ multiplex PCR assay. This immuneACCESS table, as held by TCRdb, lists in-frame sequences with V and J called but not all clones. Of the missing ones, under half trace to an unresolved V gene in checked studies; the others have no known cause. For this sample the table gives some 150,000 clones, of which about nine tenths were detected only once. The leading ten clones occupy nearly 0.95% of the sample. The sequencing sample was made of peripheral blood. The source of these receptors is a woman in her 50s with acute or convalescent COVID-19.

The chain uses TRBV10-1 and TRBJ2-1; D not certain. Germline CDR1 WNHNN, CDR2 SYGVQD (reference sequence). Trimming pared 1 base from V and 5 bases from J, leaving 6 bases between. The CDR3 has 13 amino acids. CDR3 residues: CASSEWANNEQFF. CDR3 DNA: TGCGCCAGCAGTGAGTGGGCGAACAATGAGCAGTTCTTC.

The rearrangement uses TRBV11-3 and TRBJ2-5, with a tentative D call TRBD2 (5 bases). The CDR3 contains 14 residues. Germline V CDR1 and CDR2: SGHNT, YENEEA. V dropped 1 base and J dropped 6 bases, with 12 bases sitting between them. The CDR3 sequence is CASSLGGGEKTQYF. The CDR3 nucleotides read TGTGCCAGCAGCTTAGGCGGAGGAGAAAAGACCCAGTACTTC.

The V gene is TRBV5-4, the J gene TRBJ2-1, with 10 bases fitting TRBD1. Trimming cost V 5 bases and J 7 bases; bases outside gene matches: 6. The germline gives CDR1 SGHNT, CDR2 YYREEE (reference sequence). The CDR3 has 14 residues. In nucleotides, the CDR3 is TGTGCCAGCAGTTCGGGACAGGGGAGGAATGAGCAGTTCTTC. Translated: CASSSGQGRNEQFF. The variable domain in full, completed from reference TRBV5-4 and TRBJ2-1, reads ETGVTQSPTHLIKTRGQQVTLRCSSQSGHNTVSWYQQALGQGPQFIFQYYREEENGRGNFPPRFSGLQFPNYSSELNVNALELDDSALYLCASSSGQGRNEQFFGPGTRLTVL.

This chain joins TRBV19 and TRBJ1-1; weak D call: TRBD1 (5 bases). There are 16 residues in the CDR3. Between the trimmed V and J ends, which lost 3 bases and 4 bases, there was a span of 18 bases. Per the germline V gene, CDR1 is LNHDA and CDR2 is SQIVND (reference sequence). The CDR3 sequence is CASSISTPGQGTEAFF. The CDR3 nucleotides are TGTGCCAGTAGTATCTCCACCCCGGGTCAGGGCACTGAAGCTTTCTTT.

V gene TRBV24-1 combines with J gene TRBJ2-1; TRBD1 matches 11 bases. Trimming removed 4 bases from V and 9 bases from J; junction bases left unmatched: 10. Germline V gene sequence: CDR1 KGHDR, CDR2 SFDVKD. The CDR3 consists of 16 residues. Here the CDR3 DNA reads TGTGCCACCAGTGACCGGGACAGGGGGATTGAGGGTGAGCAGTTCTTC. Translated, it gives CATSDRDRGIEGEQFF.

This chain connects TRBV28 to TRBJ2-3, with 8 bases identical to TRBD2. Trimming removed 5 bases from V and 8 bases from J; junction bases left unmatched: 9. Looked up from germline, CDR1 is MDHEN and CDR2 is SYDVKM. The CDR3 covers 14 residues. CDR3: CASSHRGLAGTQYF. CDR3 sequence (DNA): TGTGCCAGCAGTCACCGGGGCCTAGCGGGTACGCAGTATTTT.

This clone has only a few counts. The chain joins TRBV29-1 to TRBJ1-1; D is perhaps TRBD1 (6 bases). V lost 5 bases and J 12 bases, leaving 19 bases between the germline ends. Germline V gene sequence: CDR1 SQVTM, CDR2 ANQGSEA. The CDR3 contains 12 residues. CDR3 amino acids: CSVFAQGKGTFF. CDR3 bases: TGCAGCGTTTTCGCTCAGGGGAAAGGGACTTTCTTT.

Here the CDR3 DNA reads TGTGCCAGCAGCTTAGTAGGGGCGCTTGCCGGGGAGCTGTTTTTT. Translated, it gives CASSLVGALAGELFF. This chain joins TRBV7-2 and TRBJ2-2; D perhaps matches TRBD1 (5 bases). With 1 base removed from V and 6 bases from J, the gap between germline ends came to 12 bases. Germline values: CDR1 SGHTA, CDR2 FQGNSA. The CDR3 runs 15 residues.

The chain links TRBV5-1 to TRBJ1-6; D ambiguous. V was clipped by 0 bases and J by 7 bases, with 14 bases between them. Germline assignment: CDR1 SGHRS and CDR2 YFSETQ. CDR3 size: 16 residues. The CDR3 protein is CASSLVGSGPNSPLHF. The CDR3 bases are TGCGCCAGCAGCTTGGTGGGAAGCGGCCCAAATTCACCCCTCCACTTT.

The genes are TRBV11-2 and TRBJ2-1; 10 nucleotides align to TRBD1. Germline assignment: CDR1 SGHAT and CDR2 FQNNGV. This CDR3 is built from 15 residues. Trimming removed 0 bases from V and 9 bases from J; junction bases left unmatched: 5. The CDR3 loop is CASSLEGTGAAEQFF. The CDR3 region has the DNA TGTGCCAGCAGCTTAGAGGGGACAGGGGCCGCTGAGCAGTTCTTC. The entire variable domain, with the rest obtained from reference TRBV11-2 and TRBJ2-1, is as follows: EAGVAQSPRYKIIEKRQSVAFWCNPISGHATLYWYQQILGQGPKLLIQFQNNGVVDDSQLPKDRFSAERLKGVDSTLKIQPAKLEDSAVYLCASSLEGTGAAEQFFGPGTRLTVL.

The gene calls are TRBV12-5 and TRBJ1-5; D remains ambiguous. CDR3 length: 13 residues. Deletions cut 1 base from V and 5 bases from J, with 6 bases between. Germline values: CDR1 LGHNT, CDR2 FRNRAP. Here the CDR3 reads CASGLGAHQPQHF. For the CDR3, the DNA is TGTGCTAGTGGTTTGGGGGCCCATCAGCCCCAGCATTTT. Looking up the rest from reference TRBV12-5 and TRBJ1-5 gives the full variable domain: DARVTQTPRHKVTEMGQEVTMRCQPILGHNTVFWYRQTMMQGLELLAYFRNRAPLDDSGMPKDRFSAEMPDATLATLKIQPSEPRDSAVYFCASGLGAHQPQHFGDGTRLSIL.

The chain combines TRBV30 with TRBJ1-4; TRBD1 aligns across 7 bases. The CDR3 totals 12 residues. Trimming took 4 bases from V and 4 from J; bases not matched to a gene: 0. The germline V gene encodes CDR1 GTSNPN and CDR2 SVGIG (reference sequence). In DNA form, the CDR3 reads TGTGCCTGGAACAGGGGTAATGAAAAACTGTTTTTT. This sequence encodes CAWNRGNEKLFF. The whole variable domain, remainder taken from reference TRBV30 and TRBJ1-4, is SQTIHQWPATLVQPVGSPLSLECTVEGTSNPNLYWYRQAAGRGLQLLFYSVGIGQISSEVPQNLSASRPQDRQFILSSKKLLLSDSGFYLCAWNRGNEKLFFGSGTQLSVL.

This clone was picked up one time. The V and J genes are TRBV7-2 and TRBJ2-4, with D possibly matching TRBD1 (6 bases). From germline, CDR1 is SGHTA and CDR2 FQGNSA. The CDR3 spans 14 residues. The V gene lost 5 bases and the J gene lost 11 bases, with 19 bases spanning the gap. The CDR3 spells CASSAGSGTWFQYF. The CDR3 bases are TGTGCCAGCAGCGCAGGTAGTGGGACATGGTTTCAGTACTTC.

The chain is built from TRBV5-1 and TRBJ2-1; TRBD2 matches at 8 bases. Germline V lookup: CDR1 SGHRS, CDR2 YFSETQ. V lost 4 bases and J lost 4; bases outside the gene matches: 7. This CDR3 region has 15 residues. The CDR3: CASSGSGSPYNEQFF. CDR3 in DNA: TGCGCCAGCAGCGGGAGCGGGAGTCCTTACAATGAGCAGTTCTTC.

V usage is TRBV10-3 and J usage is TRBJ2-6; D remains ambiguous. CDR1 is ENHRY, CDR2 SYGVKD, per germline. V was shortened by 2 bases and J by 4 bases, with 12 bases between the two germline ends. This CDR3 is built from 16 residues. CDR3 in amino acids: CAISEATVSGANVLTF. The CDR3 DNA is TGTGCCATCAGTGAGGCTACAGTATCCGGGGCCAACGTCCTGACTTTC.

The chain combines TRBV4-2 with TRBJ2-1, with D perhaps TRBD1 (5 bases). From germline, CDR1 is LGHNA and CDR2 YNFKEQ. CDR3 size: 14 residues. V dropped 1 base and J dropped 2 bases, with 6 bases sitting between them. CDR3 amino acids: CASSQVGAYNEQFF. DNA for the CDR3: TGTGCCAGCAGCCAAGTAGGGGCCTACAATGAGCAGTTCTTC.

V usage is TRBV28 and J usage is TRBJ1-2; a weak D match, TRBD1 (6 bases). V dropped 3 bases and J dropped 0 bases, with 17 bases sitting between them. CDR3 length equals 17 residues. CDR1 is MDHEN, CDR2 SYDVKM, per germline. DNA of the CDR3: TGTGCCAGCAGTTTTGTTCGAATACGGACAGCTAACTATGGCTACACCTTC. Amino acids: CASSFVRIRTANYGYTF.

This chain links TRBV29-1 with TRBJ1-1; 7 bases fit TRBD1. CDR3 length equals 13 residues. V dropped 3 bases and J dropped 5; count of bases not matched to a gene: 6. Germline V gene lookup returns CDR1 SQVTM and CDR2 ANQGSEA. The CDR3 nucleotides are TGCAGCGTTGATGGGGCAGGGGGTACTGAAGCTTTCTTT. Its protein is CSVDGAGGTEAFF.

The rearrangement uses TRBV7-8 and TRBJ2-3; D remains unclear. The V gene's germline CDR1 is SGHVS and CDR2 FQNEAQ. The CDR3 contains 15 residues. Trimming left V 1 base short and J 4 bases short, with 12 bases between. The CDR3 sequence is CASSLGLVGPDTQYF. The CDR3 DNA follows: TGTGCCAGCAGCTTAGGGCTAGTGGGTCCAGATACGCAGTATTTT.

The chain joins TRBV30 to TRBJ2-4, with D possibly TRBD1 on 6 matching bases. The CDR3 sequence is 14 residues long. CDR1 and CDR2 from the germline V gene are GTSNPN and SVGIG (reference sequence). V was shortened by 2 bases and J by 8 bases, with 16 bases between the two germline ends. This chain's CDR3 is CAWSPPGEPDIQYF. CDR3 in DNA: TGTGCCTGGAGTCCCCCAGGGGAACCGGACATTCAGTACTTC.

The V and J genes are TRBV11-2 and TRBJ1-1; 8 nucleotides agree with TRBD1. The V gene end was trimmed by 1 base and the J gene end by 5 bases; junction bases not matched to a gene: 18. CDR1 is SGHAT and CDR2 is FQNNGV in the germline V gene. This CDR3 is 19 amino acids long. CDR3 protein: CASSLGHDRGNFGFTEAFF. In DNA, the CDR3 is TGTGCCAGCAGCTTAGGGCATGACAGGGGTAATTTTGGATTTACTGAAGCTTTCTTT.

The J gene is TRBJ2-7, the V gene TRBV6-6, with D perhaps TRBD2 (5 bases). The V and J ends lost 5 bases and 3 bases respectively, with 8 bases between them. Germline V CDR1 and CDR2: MNHNY, SVGAGI (reference sequence). The CDR3 extends over 12 amino acids. The CDR3 sequence: CASSHGVYEQYF. CDR3 bases: TGTGCCAGCAGTCACGGGGTCTACGAGCAGTACTTC.

The genes are TRBV30 and TRBJ2-7, with 9 bases fitting TRBD1. V was pared by 7 bases and J by 1 base, with 8 bases of the junction left unmatched. This CDR3 is 14 amino acids long. Germline V CDR1 and CDR2: GTSNPN, SVGIG (reference sequence). CDR3 sequence (DNA): TGTGCCTTATGTCCGGGACAGGGTTCCTACGAGCAGTACTTC. Encoded protein: CALCPGQGSYEQYF.

The chain is built from TRBV7-9 and TRBJ2-3, with 10 bases identical to TRBD1. This CDR3 is built from 15 residues. CDR1 is SEHNR and CDR2 is FQNEAQ in the germline V gene (reference sequence). The ends lost 6 bases at V and 4 bases at J; junction bases unmatched: 7. This CDR3 is CASSLTGGLADTQYF. For the CDR3, the DNA is TGTGCCAGCAGTCTGACAGGGGGCCTGGCAGATACGCAGTATTTT.